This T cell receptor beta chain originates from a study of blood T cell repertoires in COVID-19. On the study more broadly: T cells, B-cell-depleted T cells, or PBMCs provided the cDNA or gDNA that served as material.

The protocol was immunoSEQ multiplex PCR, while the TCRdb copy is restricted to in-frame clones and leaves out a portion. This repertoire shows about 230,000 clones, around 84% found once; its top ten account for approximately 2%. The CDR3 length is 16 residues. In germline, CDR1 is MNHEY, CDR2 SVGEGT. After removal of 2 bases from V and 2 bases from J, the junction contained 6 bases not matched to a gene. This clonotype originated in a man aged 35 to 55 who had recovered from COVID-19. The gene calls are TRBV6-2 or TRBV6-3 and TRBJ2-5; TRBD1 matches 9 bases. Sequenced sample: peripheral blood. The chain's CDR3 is CASSYLGTGRQETQYF. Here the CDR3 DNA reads TGTGCCAGCAGTTACCTTGGGACAGGGAGGCAAGAGACCCAGTACTTC.